The source of this TCR beta chain is a study of T cell responses to AZD1222 COVID-19 vaccine. The study, taken as a whole, reports: Two doses of AZD1222 preceded a rise in Spike-specific TCR breadth and depth. Per reports, nearly half of all spike-specific TCRs target regions that are unmutated in variants. Clonal diversity was possibly underestimated, and the donors were mostly white British, with more females. In all cases, repertoires were sampled only after the peak T cell response.

Profiled with immunoSEQ multiplex PCR; TCRdb holds only in-frame clones, not every one. The sample lists approximately 210,000 clones; roughly 94% were seen once. This clone was detected once. The antigen is not known. The V and J ends lost 5 bases and 0 bases respectively, with 11 bases between them. In germline, CDR1 is MNHNY, CDR2 SVGAGI (reference sequence). The CDR3 extends over 16 amino acids. V gene TRBV6-6 combines with J gene TRBJ1-6, with D uncertain. This clonotype was sampled from an adult who received the MenACWY meningococcal vaccine as a control. The source material was peripheral blood, sampled 28 days after the second dose of the MenACWY control vaccine. This CDR3 is CASSTGIPSYNSPLHF. CDR3 nucleotides: TGTGCCAGCAGTACCGGGATCCCCTCCTATAATTCACCCCTCCACTTT.